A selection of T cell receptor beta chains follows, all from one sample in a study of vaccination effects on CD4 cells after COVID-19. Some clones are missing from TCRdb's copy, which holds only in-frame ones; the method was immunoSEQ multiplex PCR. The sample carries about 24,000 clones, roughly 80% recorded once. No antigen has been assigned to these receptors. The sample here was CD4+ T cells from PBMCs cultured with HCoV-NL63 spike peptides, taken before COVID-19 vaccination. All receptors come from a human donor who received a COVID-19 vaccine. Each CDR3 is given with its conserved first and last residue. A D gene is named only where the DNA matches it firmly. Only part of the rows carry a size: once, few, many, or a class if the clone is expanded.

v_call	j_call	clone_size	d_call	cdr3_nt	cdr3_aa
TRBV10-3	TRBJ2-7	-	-	TGTGCCATCAGTTCACAGGATGTCGGCTACGACGAGCAGTACTTC	CAISSQDVGYDEQYF
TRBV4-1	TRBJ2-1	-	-	TGCGCCAGCAAGGGGAGCCCCAGACGGGGGAGCTCCTACAATGAGCAGTTCTTC	CASKGSPRRGSSYNEQFF
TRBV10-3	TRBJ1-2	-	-	TGTGCCATCAGTGCATCAGGGGAAGGCTACACCTTC	CAISASGEGYTF
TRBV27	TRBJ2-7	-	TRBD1	TGTGCCAGCAGAACGGACAGGGGGGGAACCTACGAGCAGTACTTC	CASRTDRGGTYEQYF
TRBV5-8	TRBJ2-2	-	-	TGTGCCAGCAGCTTAGGTGGGAGATTGAGCGGGGAGCTGTTTTTT	CASSLGGRLSGELFF
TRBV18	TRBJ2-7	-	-	TGTGCCAGCTCACCGGTCTCGCCCAGTGAGGACGAGCAGTACTTC	CASSPVSPSEDEQYF
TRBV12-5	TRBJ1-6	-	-	TGTGCTAGTGGTCTCGGTTCTTCACCCCTCCACTTT	CASGLGSSPLHF
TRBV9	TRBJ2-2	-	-	TGTGCCAGCACCCGTCTGGCCGGGGAGCTGTTTTTT	CASTRLAGELFF
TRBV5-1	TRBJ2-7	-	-	TGCGCCAGCACGGCATCTTCTGAGGGCTTCTACGAGCAGTACTTC	CASTASSEGFYEQYF
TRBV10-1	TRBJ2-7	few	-	TGCGCCAGCAGTCCCGGGGCGGGAATCTACGAGCAGTACTTC	CASSPGAGIYEQYF
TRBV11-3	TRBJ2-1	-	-	TGTGCCAGCAGCTTAGCAGAAGGCAATGAGCAGTTCTTC	CASSLAEGNEQFF
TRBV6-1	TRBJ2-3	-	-	TGTGCCAGCAGTGAATTACCCGGGGCGGTCACAGATACGCAGTATTTT	CASSELPGAVTDTQYF
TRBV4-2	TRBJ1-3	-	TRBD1	TGTGCCAGCAGCCAGGCTGACAGGGGAGGTGGAAACACCATATATTTT	CASSQADRGGGNTIYF
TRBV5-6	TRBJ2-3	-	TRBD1	TGTGCCAGCAGAAACTCAGGGGGTACAGATACGCAGTATTTT	CASRNSGGTDTQYF
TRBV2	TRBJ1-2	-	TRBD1	TGTGCCAGCACCCTGACAGGGGCCAACTATGGCTACACCTTC	CASTLTGANYGYTF
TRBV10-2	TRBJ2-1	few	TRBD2	TGCGCCAGCAGTTCAAGCGGGGGGGCCTCAGGTGAGCAGTTCTTC	CASSSSGGASGEQFF
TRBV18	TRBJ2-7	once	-	TGTGCCAGCTCACCAGTATTTGAGGAGAAGCAGTACTTC	CASSPVFEEKQYF
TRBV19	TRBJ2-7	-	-	TGTGCCAGTAGAGAGACAGGACCTATCTACGAGCAGTACTTC	CASRETGPIYEQYF
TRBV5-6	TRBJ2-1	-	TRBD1	TGTGCCAGCAGCATCCGGGACAGGCCCTATTATGAGCAGTTCTTC	CASSIRDRPYYEQFF
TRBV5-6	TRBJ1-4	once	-	TGTGCCAGCAGCTTGCGCAGGGAGAGGCGCGAAAAACTGTTTTTT	CASSLRRERREKLFF
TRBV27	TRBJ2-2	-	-	TGTGCCAGCAGGACAGGATATCACACCGGGGAGCTGTTTTTT	CASRTGYHTGELFF
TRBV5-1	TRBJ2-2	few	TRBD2	TGCGCCAGCAGCCCCCTGTCCCCGAGCGGGATGGGCGGGGAGCTGTTTTTT	CASSPLSPSGMGGELFF
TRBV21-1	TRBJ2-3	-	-	TGTGCCAGCAGCAAACCCCCTAGCGGGAGAGAAACAGATACGCAGTATTTT	CASSKPPSGRETDTQYF
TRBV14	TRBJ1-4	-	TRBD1	TGTGCCAGCAGCCAAGCTGGGACAGGTAATGAAAAACTGTTTTTT	CASSQAGTGNEKLFF
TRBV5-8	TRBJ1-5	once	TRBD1	TGTGCCAGCAGCTTGGGGGACAGCCGCAATCAGCCCCAGCATTTT	CASSLGDSRNQPQHF
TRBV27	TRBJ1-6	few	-	TGTGCCAGCCGTTTACCCCTCCACTTT	CASRLPLHF
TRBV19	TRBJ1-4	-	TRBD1	TGTGCCAGTAGTGTTACAGGGGAGGTTGAAAAACTGTTTTTT	CASSVTGEVEKLFF
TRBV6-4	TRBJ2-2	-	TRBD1	TGTGCCAGCGATATCCGGGACAGGGGTTTATTCGCGAACACCGGGGAGCTGTTTTTT	CASDIRDRGLFANTGELFF
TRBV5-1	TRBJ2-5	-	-	TGCGCCAGCACCGAAAGTAGCGGAGGGCCCCAGTACTTC	CASTESSGGPQYF
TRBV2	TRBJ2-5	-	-	TGTGCCAGCATAACGGTAGACCCCCTACTGCCTCAAGAGACCCAGTACTTC	CASITVDPLLPQETQYF
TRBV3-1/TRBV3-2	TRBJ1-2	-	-	TGTGCCAGCAGCCAAGGGACAGAAGAATTCTATGGCTACACCTTC	CASSQGTEEFYGYTF
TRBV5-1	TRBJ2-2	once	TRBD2	TGCGCCAGCAGCTCCCTTATGACTAGCGGGGTAACCGGGGAGCTGTTTTTT	CASSSLMTSGVTGELFF
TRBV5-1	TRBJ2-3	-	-	TGCGCCAGCAGCTTTCCAGGGGATGATACGCAGTATTTT	CASSFPGDDTQYF
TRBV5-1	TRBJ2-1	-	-	TGCGCCAGCATGGAGGGGGGGCTCTCCTACAATGAGCAGTTCTTC	CASMEGGLSYNEQFF
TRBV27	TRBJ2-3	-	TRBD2	TGTGCCAGCAGACGACTAGCGGGAGGGGCAGATACGCAGTATTTT	CASRRLAGGADTQYF
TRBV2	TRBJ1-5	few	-	TGTGCCAGCAGTGAATCAAGCTGGGGATATAGCAATCAGCCCCAGCATTTT	CASSESSWGYSNQPQHF
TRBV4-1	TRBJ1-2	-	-	TGCGCCAGCAGCCAATCCCGTGGGGGCCTCTATGGCTACACCTTC	CASSQSRGGLYGYTF
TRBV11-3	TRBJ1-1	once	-	TGTGCCAGCAGCTTAAATCAGGGAGGAACTGAAGCTTTCTTT	CASSLNQGGTEAFF
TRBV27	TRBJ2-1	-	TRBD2	TGTGCCAGCAAACCGGGACTAGCGGGAGTAGAGCAGTTCTTC	CASKPGLAGVEQFF
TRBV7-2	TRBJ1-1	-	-	TGTGCCAGCAGCTTACAGGGAGGGGACACTGAAGCTTTCTTT	CASSLQGGDTEAFF
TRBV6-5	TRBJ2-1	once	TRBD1	TGTGCCAGCAGCCCCGGACAGGAGTCCTACAATGAGCAGTTCTTC	CASSPGQESYNEQFF
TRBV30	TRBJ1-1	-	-	TGTGCCTGGAGGGGATTAGACAGACGCACTGAAGCTTTCTTT	CAWRGLDRRTEAFF
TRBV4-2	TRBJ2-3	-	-	TGTGCCAGCAGCCTCCTTAAGAACCTAGCGACCACAGATACGCAGTATTTT	CASSLLKNLATTDTQYF
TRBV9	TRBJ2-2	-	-	TGTGCCAGCAGCGTAGGGTCTACGGTCGGGGAGCTGTTTTTT	CASSVGSTVGELFF
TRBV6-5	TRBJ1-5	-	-	TGTGCCAGCACGGAGGCCGCGAGTGTATTACAGCCCCAGCATTTT	CASTEAASVLQPQHF
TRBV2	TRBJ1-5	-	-	TGTGCCAGCAGTGAAGCGCTTCCGGGATATGGGCCCCAGCATTTT	CASSEALPGYGPQHF
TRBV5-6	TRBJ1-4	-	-	TGTGCCAGCAGCTTGGCCCGGGTCGAAAAACTGTTTTTT	CASSLARVEKLFF
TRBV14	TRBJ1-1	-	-	TGTGCCAGCAGCAGATTTCAGGTTACACTTATGAACACTGAAGCTTTCTTT	CASSRFQVTLMNTEAFF